Given below is one T cell receptor beta chain in context. This clonotype appeared a few times. The antigen it recognizes is unknown. The record has no base qualities; no much larger clone is one base away. This specimen comes from a study of identical twins (dated by TCRdb to the mid-2010s). With respect to the entire study: TCR alpha and beta repertoires from monozygotic twins, unrelated adults of various ages and cord blood were deep-sequenced to test whether fetal clonotypes persist. To rule out contamination, the twin experiments were replicated at different times with different library preparation protocols.

The library relied on 5' RACE. Sequencing instrument: Illumina HiSeq 2000. A universal primer binding site was added through template switching, and the final cDNA carried a unique molecular identifier so that TCR cDNA molecules could be counted accurately. Specific primers in the conserved constant-segment region were used to synthesize first-strand cDNA for the TCR alpha and beta chains. To control for contamination, each cDNA library was double barcoded with a SMART-Mk sample barcode plus Illumina barcodes. TruSeq adapter sequences along with Illumina sample barcodes were introduced in two successive PCR steps. Sequencing of the TCR alpha and beta cDNA libraries was done on the Illumina HiSeq platform using custom primers. The study's own analysis went as follows. Raw reads were processed with MiGEC to extract unique molecular identifiers, and MiXCR was used to determine CDR3 positions. Recombination models were inferred per individual with the repgenHMM and IGoR tools using an EM algorithm. The tcR package in R was used for shared clonotype analysis, with sharing normalized by the product of cloneset sizes. To study raw recombination without the effects of thymic and clonal selection, out-of-frame nonproductive sequences were analyzed. TCRdb took the public reads, trimmed them with fastp at Q25, ran MiXCR for clone calling and kept in-frame beta chains. Every distinct CDR3 protein forms one entry, paired with its most common genes and DNA. These V and J calls derive from TCRdb rather than the authors' analysis. This sample lists 420,000 or so distinct CDR3 sequences; around 20% were detected once. The ten largest clones take up roughly 12% of the sample.

Study-wide findings and limitations: Recombination models systematically underestimated out-of-frame TCR alpha sharing in monozygotic twins but agreed with sharing between unrelated individuals. Compared with coincidental sharing between unrelated individuals, an excess of low generation-probability sequences was observed among out-of-frame TCR alpha sequences shared between twins. Because the same donors could not be followed over many years, the conclusions relied on cross-sectional statistical analysis. Zero-insertion analyses could be partly confounded by invariant T cells such as MAIT and iNKT, though diverse VJ usage argued against such confounding for most clonotypes. Excess twin sharing in beta out-of-frame sequences was weaker because fewer shared sequences lowered the signal-to-noise ratio. Abundant cord blood beta clonotypes had fewer insertions, young adult naive repertoires showed a similar but weaker trend, and memory repertoires showed no such trend.

All donors were healthy Caucasians. The researchers also sequenced three unrelated adults who were not twins: a male aged 18 to 29, a male aged 50 to 60, and a female aged 50 to 60. Using Miltenyi CD45RO+ enrichment and human naive T-cell isolation kits, memory (CD45RO+) and naive T cells were isolated from PBMC. The specimen sequenced was naive T cells sorted from blood. Taken with the paper, the label for cell subset or site translates to: cells isolated with a human naive T-cell isolation kit. The source of this sequence is a man aged 45-65 years in good health.

The CDR3 here reads CASSQGQASTDTQYF. The sequence in DNA is TGCGCCAGCAGCCAAGGACAGGCTAGCACAGATACGCAGTATTTT. Rearrangement joined TRBV4-3 to TRBJ2-3; the D gene is perhaps TRBD1, from 6 matching bases. As encoded in the germline V gene, CDR1 is LGHNA while CDR2 is YSLEER. V is pared back by 1 base and J by 0 bases, with 8 bases lying between the germline termini. The CDR3 goes from the cysteine to the phenylalanine over 15 residues. The DNA shown is the 45-base CDR3, in frame from base 1.